What follows are 25 T cell receptor beta chains derived from one specimen sequenced in a study of CD8 T cells in Susac syndrome. With random hexamers, reverse transcription was performed on about 0.5 to 1 ug of RNA. A single record per CDR3 protein comes from TCRdb applying MiXCR to the immunoSEQ multiplex PCR reads. The sample has about 180,000 distinct CDR3 sequences; roughly 96% are singletons. Sample: CD8+ T cells from PBMCs. These receptors all come from a human donor with multiple sclerosis.

The chain links TRBV2 to TRBJ2-2; 7 bases are shared with TRBD1. CDR3 length equals 16 residues. Germline V gene lookup returns CDR1 SNHLY and CDR2 FYNNEI. Trimming at V came to 1 base and at J to 4 bases, leaving 6 bases not matched to a gene. Here the CDR3 reads CASSEGQGRITGELFF. The DNA for the CDR3 is TGTGCCAGCAGTGAAGGACAGGGCAGAATCACCGGGGAGCTGTTTTTT.

V gene TRBV7-9 combines with J gene TRBJ2-2, with 9 bases fitting TRBD1. Trimming removed 5 bases from V and 6 bases from J; junction bases left unmatched: 13. The length of the CDR3 is 17 residues. Germline loops: CDR1 SEHNR, CDR2 FQNEAQ (reference sequence). The CDR3 spells CASSILQGARAAGELFF. The CDR3 DNA sequence: TGTGCCAGCAGCATTTTACAGGGGGCAAGGGCCGCCGGGGAGCTGTTTTTT.

The table lists this clonotype with a few counts. V usage is TRBV12-5 and J usage is TRBJ2-7; either TRBD1 or TRBD2 may supply D (5 bases each). The CDR3 extends over 13 amino acids. With 5 bases removed from V and 3 bases from J, the gap between germline ends came to 11 bases. Germline CDR1 reads LGHNT; CDR2 reads FRNRAP. The CDR3 here is CASGLGTGYEQYF. Written as DNA, the CDR3 is TGTGCTAGTGGTCTGGGGACGGGCTACGAGCAGTACTTC.

The chain has TRBV29-1 and TRBJ2-5; D is ambiguous. Germline V CDR1 and CDR2: SQVTM, ANQGSEA. Trimming stripped 1 base from V and 2 bases from J, with 11 bases between. This CDR3 is 14 amino acids long. The CDR3 region has the DNA TGCAGCGTTGAAGGTTTGGGTGGGCAAGAGACCCAGTACTTC. Translated, it gives CSVEGLGGQETQYF.

The rearrangement uses TRBV7-3 and TRBJ2-7; D assignment may be TRBD1 or TRBD2 (6 bases each). The CDR3 runs 14 residues. Trimming pared 4 bases from V and 3 bases from J, leaving 13 bases between. Germline V gives CDR1 SGHTA, CDR2 FQGTGA. CDR3 in DNA: TGTGCCAGCAGCTCAACAGGGACTCTCTACGAGCAGTACTTC. Amino acids: CASSSTGTLYEQYF.

V and J are TRBV27 and TRBJ2-5; TRBD2 is a possible D gene (5 bases). Germline lookup yields CDR1 MNHEY and CDR2 SMNVEV (reference sequence). The CDR3 spans 15 residues. Trimming removed 1 base from V and 5 bases from J, with 14 bases in between. The CDR3 spells CASSLLFGVGETQYF. CDR3 bases: TGTGCCAGCAGTTTATTATTCGGGGTAGGGGAGACCCAGTACTTC.

The chain employs TRBV5-1 and TRBJ2-7; TRBD2 matches at 9 bases. Unmatched junction bases numbered 2, after V lost 3 bases and J lost 4 bases. Germline V gene lookup returns CDR1 SGHRS and CDR2 YFSETQ. CDR3 length equals 13 residues. In nucleotides, the CDR3 is TGCGCCAGCAGCTACCTAGCGGGATACGAGCAGTACTTC. This translates into CASSYLAGYEQYF.

This rearrangement joins TRBV3-1 to TRBJ2-7; no reliable D call. The CDR3 covers 13 residues. V was shortened by 1 base and J by 6 bases, with 10 bases between the two germline ends. Germline V gene lookup returns CDR1 LGHDT and CDR2 YNNKEL (reference sequence). CDR3 sequence reads: CASSQVTGAEQYF. The CDR3 nucleotides are TGTGCCAGCAGCCAAGTAACGGGCGCCGAGCAGTACTTC.

This clonotype appeared once. The chain combines TRBV29-1 with TRBJ2-1; D is possibly TRBD2 (6 bases). This CDR3 is built from 12 residues. Looked up from germline, CDR1 is SQVTM and CDR2 is ANQGSEA. Between the trimmed V and J ends, which lost 7 bases and 10 bases, there was a span of 17 bases. CDR3: CSGGDRLWEQFF. DNA for the CDR3: TGCAGCGGGGGGGATAGGCTCTGGGAGCAGTTCTTC.

The chain is built from TRBV24-1 and TRBJ2-2, with no clear D. CDR3 length equals 12 residues. Trimming removed 4 bases at V and 7 bases at J, with 6 bases between. Germline CDR1 KGHDR, CDR2 SFDVKD. DNA for the CDR3: TGTGCCACCAGTGAGGGTAACGGGGAGCTGTTTTTT. It translates to CATSEGNGELFF.

The chain carries TRBV5-1 and TRBJ2-1; 12 nucleotides agree with TRBD2. CDR1 SGHRS and CDR2 YFSETQ come from the germline V gene. The CDR3 is made up of 15 amino acids. V lost 2 bases to trimming and J lost 14 bases; unmatched junction nucleotides: 11. This chain's CDR3 is CASSFPGLAGSNKFF. The CDR3 DNA reads TGCGCCAGCAGCTTCCCTGGACTAGCGGGATCGAATAAGTTCTTC.

The rearrangement joins TRBV12-3 or TRBV12-4 to TRBJ2-2; D remains ambiguous. Trimming removed 4 bases at V and 4 bases at J, with 7 bases between. CDR3 size: 13 residues. CDR3 nucleotide sequence: TGTGCCAGCAGTTCCCCGAGCACCGGGGAGCTGTTTTTT. As protein: CASSSPSTGELFF.

This sequence joins TRBV5-1 and TRBJ2-1, with 7 nucleotides matching TRBD1. Per the germline V gene, CDR1 is SGHRS and CDR2 is YFSETQ. CDR3 length equals 13 residues. The trim removed 0 bases at V and 10 bases at J, leaving 4 bases unmatched. The CDR3 reads CASSLEGAREQFF. DNA of the CDR3: TGCGCCAGCAGCTTGGAGGGGGCACGGGAGCAGTTCTTC. The variable domain in full, with the rest retrieved from reference TRBV5-1 and TRBJ2-1, is KAGVTQTPRYLIKTRGQQVTLSCSPISGHRSVSWYQQTPGQGLQFLFEYFSETQRNKGNFPGRFSGRQFSNSRSEMNVSTLELGDSALYLCASSLEGAREQFFGPGTRLTVL.

This rearrangement joins TRBV4-1 to TRBJ1-1; D is unclear. The V gene's germline CDR1 is MGHRA and CDR2 YSYEKL. This CDR3 has 15 amino acids. Trimming pared 1 base from V and 2 bases from J, leaving 11 bases between. The CDR3: CASSQGLNINTEAFF. CDR3 sequence (DNA): TGCGCCAGCAGCCAAGGGTTGAACATTAACACTGAAGCTTTCTTT.

This chain joins TRBV6-5 and TRBJ1-6; 11 bases fit TRBD1. This CDR3 region has 16 residues. The trim removed 4 bases at V and 9 bases at J, leaving 8 bases unmatched. The germline gives CDR1 MNHEY, CDR2 SVGAGI. The CDR3: CASSSGTGGWSSPLHF. The CDR3 DNA sequence: TGTGCCAGCAGTTCCGGGACAGGGGGTTGGAGTTCACCCCTCCACTTT.

This chain links TRBV11-2 with TRBJ2-7; the D gene is possibly TRBD2 (5 bases). Germline-derived CDR1 and CDR2 are SGHAT and FQNNGV. This CDR3 is 14 amino acids long. Trimming pared 5 bases from V and 7 bases from J, leaving 18 bases between. The CDR3 spells CASSPEPASGEQYF. The CDR3 DNA is TGTGCCAGCAGCCCCGAGCCCGCGTCGGGGGAGCAGTACTTC. The whole variable domain, remainder taken from reference TRBV11-2 and TRBJ2-7, is EAGVAQSPRYKIIEKRQSVAFWCNPISGHATLYWYQQILGQGPKLLIQFQNNGVVDDSQLPKDRFSAERLKGVDSTLKIQPAKLEDSAVYLCASSPEPASGEQYFGPGTRLTVT.

The V gene is TRBV27, the J gene TRBJ2-7; D is uncertain. The V gene's germline CDR1 is MNHEY and CDR2 SMNVEV (reference sequence). The CDR3 totals 13 residues. V shed 4 bases and J shed 3 bases, with 10 bases lying between them. The CDR3 region is CASSSGGDYEQYF. CDR3 nucleotide sequence: TGTGCCAGCAGTTCGGGCGGAGACTACGAGCAGTACTTC.

This chain joins TRBV10-3 and TRBJ2-1; D remains ambiguous. The CDR3 is 14 residues long. V was trimmed by 0 bases and J by 12 bases, leaving 15 bases between them. Per germline, CDR1 ENHRY and CDR2 SYGVKD. This CDR3 is CAISESFRNVGQFF. The CDR3 nucleotides read TGTGCCATCAGTGAGTCGTTTAGGAATGTGGGGCAGTTCTTC.

V usage is TRBV24-1 and J usage is TRBJ2-1; D possibly uses TRBD1 or TRBD2 (5 bases each). Per germline, CDR1 KGHDR and CDR2 SFDVKD. The CDR3 is 14 amino acids. Trimming left V 9 bases short and J 7 bases short, with 18 bases between. The CDR3 DNA sequence: TGTGCCACCGCGAAACTAGGGACCATAAATGAGCAGTTCTTC. This translates into CATAKLGTINEQFF.

The CDR3 bases are TGTGCCAGCAGTTTGGTGGGACAGGGGATCAATCAGCCCCAGCATTTT. Protein: CASSLVGQGINQPQHF. This sequence joins TRBV27 and TRBJ1-5, with TRBD1 identical over 10 bases. In germline, CDR1 is MNHEY, CDR2 SMNVEV (reference sequence). V trimming: 3 bases; J trimming: 3 bases; junction bases outside the gene matches: 5. CDR3 size: 16 residues.

V gene TRBV2 combines with J gene TRBJ2-7; 9 bases are shared with TRBD1. This CDR3 is 14 amino acids long. CDR1 and CDR2 from the germline V gene are SNHLY and FYNNEI. Losses at the gene ends were 6 bases for V and 7 bases for J; bases not matched to a gene: 10. CDR3 amino acids: CASSGQGTVGEQYF. CDR3 bases: TGTGCCAGCAGCGGACAGGGGACAGTGGGGGAGCAGTACTTC.

The rearrangement links TRBV15 to TRBJ2-3, with 10 positions matching TRBD1. The CDR3 is 15 amino acids. Germline V gene data show CDR1 as LNHNV and CDR2 as YYDKDF (reference sequence). With 5 bases clipped from V and 4 bases from J, the junction kept 6 bases outside the gene matches. The CDR3 region has the DNA TGTGCCACCAGCCTCGACAGGGGGCGGGCAGATACGCAGTATTTT. Protein product: CATSLDRGRADTQYF. The variable domain in full, with the rest retrieved from reference TRBV15 and TRBJ2-3, is DAMVIQNPRYQVTQFGKPVTLSCSQTLNHNVMYWYQQKSSQAPKLLFHYYDKDFNNEADTPDNFQSRRPNTSFCFLDIRSPGLGDTAMYLCATSLDRGRADTQYFGPGTRLTVL.

The V and J genes are TRBV3-1 and TRBJ2-1; unclear D gene. V gave up 4 bases and J gave up 0 bases, with 10 bases separating them. Germline values: CDR1 LGHDT, CDR2 YNNKEL (reference sequence). This CDR3 comprises 15 residues. Here the CDR3 reads CASSRVGSSYNEQFF. As DNA, the CDR3 is TGTGCCAGCAGCCGAGTAGGTAGCTCCTACAATGAGCAGTTCTTC.

The chain carries TRBV20-1 and TRBJ1-1; D is unresolved. CDR1 and CDR2 from the germline V gene are DFQATT and SNEGSKA (reference sequence). The ends were cut back, 3 bases at V and 0 bases at J, with 14 bases in the middle. The CDR3 consists of 15 residues. The CDR3 spells CSARIGVGLNTEAFF. CDR3 nucleotide sequence: TGCAGTGCTAGGATCGGTGTAGGCTTGAACACTGAAGCTTTCTTT.

The J gene is TRBJ1-1, the V gene TRBV13; D is possibly TRBD1 (5 bases). Trimming took off 5 bases at V and 1 base at J, with 14 bases between the two ends. Germline loops: CDR1 PRHDT, CDR2 FYEKMQ (reference sequence). The CDR3 length is 15 residues. CDR3 loop: CASSPDGQGNTEAFF. In DNA, the CDR3 is TGTGCCAGCAGCCCAGATGGGCAGGGGAACACTGAAGCTTTCTTT.